This T cell receptor (beta chain) was captured in a study of siplizumab effects on memory and regulatory T cells. Points from the study as a whole: Sequences below about 10^-5 frequency were poorly captured, and few alloreactive clones mapped to unstimulated subsets. Siplizumab caused a significant drop in alloreactive sequences traceable to unstimulated CD4+ memory cells.

Some clones are missing from TCRdb's copy, which holds only in-frame ones; the method was immunoSEQ multiplex PCR. Altogether under 15,000 clones are present, around half being singletons, with the ten largest covering about 40%. This clone is medium-sized in the sample. Its antigen is still unknown. This CDR3 is built from 13 residues. Per the germline V gene, CDR1 is MNHEY and CDR2 is SVGAGI. The V gene end was trimmed by 6 bases and the J gene end by 6 bases; junction bases not matched to a gene: 5. Researchers maintained the mixed lymphocyte reaction cells in coculture at 37°C for over 5 days. The sample was CFSE-low (dividing) CD8+ T cells sorted from an allogeneic mixed lymphocyte reaction. The sequence was obtained from a human donor in good health; the cells came from an allogeneic mixed lymphocyte reaction. Some clones in this sample may be carry-over from other donors' samples. This chain links TRBV6-5 with TRBJ2-7; TRBD2 aligns across 10 bases. The DNA for the CDR3 is TGTGCCAGCAGCCTAGCGGGAGATTCCGAGCAGTACTTC. It translates to CASSLAGDSEQYF.